This T cell receptor beta chain is from a study of Graves' ophthalmopathy and Graves' hyperthyroidism. Overall study findings and caveats: Detected in blood as well were most expanded thyroid clonotypes with frequency above 0.001.

TCR beta CDR3 regions were amplified from RNA transcripts. HTBI-primed RT-PCR formed the first round, and a multiplex PCR formed the second. TCRdb processed the multiplex PCR reads anew with MiXCR; each CDR3 protein has one entry. The table lists hundreds of thousands of distinct CDR3 sequences, roughly 41% of them singletons. CDR3 length equals 14 residues. Germline CDR1 reads ENHRY; CDR2 reads SYGVKD. In regard to this clonotype: Its specificity is unknown. At one of its ends the junction is not consistent with the germline gene, which may arise from a read error.

Sequenced sample: peripheral blood. The genes are TRBV10-3 and TRBJ2-2, with TRBD1 matching over 7 bases. The sequence came from an adult man with Graves' ophthalmopathy. Written as DNA, the CDR3 is TGTGCCGTCAGACACAGGGGAGAGACCGGGGAGCTGTTTTTT. This translates into CAVRHRGETGELFF.